A selection of T cell receptor beta chains follows, all from one sample in a study of vaccination and CD4 T cells after COVID-19. TCRdb reanalysed the PCR reads using MiXCR and keeps one entry per CDR3 protein. Among 9,500 to 15,000 distinct CDR3 sequences listed, around three fifths were seen once. Their antigens are not known. The sequenced material came from CD4+ T cells from blood, cultured in vitro. The receptors originated from a human donor who had recovered from COVID-19. Both conserved end residues are part of each CDR3.

len	j_gene	v_gene	CDR3aa
11	TRBJ2-7	TRBV27	CASSSTYEQYF
14	TRBJ1-5	TRBV2	CASSEIRVGQPQHF
14	TRBJ2-2	TRBV7-9	CASSSHRLGGELFF
12	TRBJ2-5	TRBV6-1	CASSEGKETQYF
15	TRBJ1-5	TRBV7-8	CASSLPDRGNQPQHF
13	TRBJ1-2	TRBV30	CACTGSSGYGYTF
16	TRBJ2-3	TRBV7-2	CASSLVLARRGDTQYF
15	TRBJ1-3	TRBV20-1	CSAVTGTGFGNTIYF
14	TRBJ1-4	TRBV27	CASSAQGLGEKLFF
12	TRBJ2-4	TRBV27	CASSTYPGPRYF
16	TRBJ2-7	TRBV7-9	CASSRHLFQGGDEQYF
13	TRBJ1-1	TRBV20-1	CSARDTRSSEAFF
15	TRBJ2-7	TRBV6-5	CASSYSISPFYEQYF
17	TRBJ2-1	TRBV6-2/TRBV6-3	CASSYTTSGRPYNEQFF
13	TRBJ2-3	TRBV7-3	CASSSLAGDTQYF
15	TRBJ2-1	TRBV20-1	CSAGTSGIGRAPQFF